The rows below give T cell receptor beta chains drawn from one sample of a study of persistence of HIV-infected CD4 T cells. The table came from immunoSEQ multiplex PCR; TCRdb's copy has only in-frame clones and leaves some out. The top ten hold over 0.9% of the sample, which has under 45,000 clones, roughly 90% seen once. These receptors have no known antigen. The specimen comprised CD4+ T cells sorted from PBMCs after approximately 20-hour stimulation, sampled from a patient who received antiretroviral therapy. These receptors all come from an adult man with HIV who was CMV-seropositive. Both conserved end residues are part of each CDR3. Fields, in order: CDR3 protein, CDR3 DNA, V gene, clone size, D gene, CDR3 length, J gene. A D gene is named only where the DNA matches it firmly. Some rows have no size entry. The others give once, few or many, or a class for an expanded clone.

CDR3: CASSWTGQGGQPQHF
DNA: TGTGCCAGCAGTTGGACAGGTCAGGGGGGCCAGCCCCAGCATTTT
V: TRBV2
size: NA
D: TRBD1
length: 15
J: TRBJ1-5

CDR3: CASRSSGALYGYTF
DNA: TGTGCCAGCAGATCCAGCGGTGCCCTCTATGGCTACACCTTC
V: TRBV2
size: NA
D: NA
length: 14
J: TRBJ1-2

CDR3: CASSYSTGFNEQYF
DNA: TGTGCCAGCAGTTACTCGACGGGGTTCAACGAGCAGTACTTC
V: TRBV6-5
size: NA
D: NA
length: 14
J: TRBJ2-7

CDR3: CALDLGKANTEAFF
DNA: TGTGCCCTAGACCTTGGTAAGGCGAACACTGAAGCTTTCTTT
V: TRBV30
size: NA
D: NA
length: 14
J: TRBJ1-1

CDR3: CASSQGQAPDTQYF
DNA: TGTGCCAGCAGCCAAGGACAGGCACCAGATACGCAGTATTTT
V: TRBV4-2
size: NA
D: NA
length: 14
J: TRBJ2-3

CDR3: CASSPGRGLSTDTQYF
DNA: TGTGCCAGCAGTCCCGGCAGGGGGCTTAGCACAGATACGCAGTATTTT
V: TRBV28
size: once
D: TRBD1
length: 16
J: TRBJ2-3

CDR3: CASSERDRGGYTF
DNA: TGTGCCAGCAGCGAACGGGACAGGGGCGGCTACACCTTC
V: TRBV12-3/TRBV12-4
size: NA
D: TRBD1
length: 13
J: TRBJ1-2

CDR3: CASSQDSSARLREQYF
DNA: TGCGCCAGCAGCCAAGATAGCTCCGCGCGCCTCAGGGAGCAGTACTTC
V: TRBV4-1
size: few
D: NA
length: 16
J: TRBJ2-7

CDR3: CASRAGFPSEQYF
DNA: TGTGCCAGCAGGGCGGGCTTCCCCTCCGAGCAGTACTTC
V: TRBV6-5
size: NA
D: NA
length: 13
J: TRBJ2-7

CDR3: CASSVGSHGTDTQYF
DNA: TGTGCCAGCAGCGTAGGCAGCCATGGCACAGATACGCAGTATTTT
V: TRBV9
size: NA
D: NA
length: 15
J: TRBJ2-3

CDR3: CASSHIDRNTGELFF
DNA: TGTGCCAGTAGCCACATCGACAGGAACACCGGGGAGCTGTTTTTT
V: TRBV19
size: NA
D: NA
length: 15
J: TRBJ2-2

CDR3: CASSLWTGQTNEKLFF
DNA: TGCGCCAGCAGCTTGTGGACCGGACAGACTAATGAAAAACTGTTTTTT
V: TRBV5-1
size: NA
D: NA
length: 16
J: TRBJ1-4

CDR3: CASSELRGSPLHF
DNA: TGTGCCAGCAGTGAATTGAGGGGGTCACCCCTCCACTTT
V: TRBV25-1
size: NA
D: NA
length: 13
J: TRBJ1-6

CDR3: CASSRGTGGNEAFF
DNA: TGTGCCAGCAGCCGCGGGACAGGGGGGAATGAAGCTTTCTTT
V: TRBV7-8
size: NA
D: TRBD1
length: 14
J: TRBJ1-1

CDR3: CASSRQGRTEAFF
DNA: TGTGCCAGCAGTAGACAGGGGCGGACTGAAGCTTTCTTT
V: TRBV28
size: NA
D: TRBD1
length: 13
J: TRBJ1-1

CDR3: CASSESKGQGNTGELFF
DNA: TGCGCCAGCAGTGAGTCGAAGGGACAGGGAAACACCGGGGAGCTGTTTTTT
V: TRBV10-1
size: NA
D: TRBD1
length: 17
J: TRBJ2-2

CDR3: CASSTQRGTSGRAFF
DNA: TGTGCCAGCAGTACGCAACGAGGGACCTCCGGTAGAGCTTTCTTT
V: TRBV6-5
size: NA
D: NA
length: 15
J: TRBJ1-1

CDR3: CSVVPVPTSTDTQYF
DNA: TGCAGCGTTGTCCCCGTCCCTACATCCACAGATACGCAGTATTTT
V: TRBV29-1
size: NA
D: NA
length: 15
J: TRBJ2-3

CDR3: CASSQDRDFGEQYF
DNA: TGCGCCAGCAGCCAAGACAGAGACTTTGGCGAGCAGTACTTC
V: TRBV4-1
size: NA
D: NA
length: 14
J: TRBJ2-7

CDR3: CATSPLAAGNEQFF
DNA: TGTGCCACCAGTCCACTAGCGGCGGGTAATGAGCAGTTCTTC
V: TRBV24-1
size: NA
D: TRBD2
length: 14
J: TRBJ2-1

CDR3: CASSQTNYGYTF
DNA: TGTGCCAGCAGCCAAACTAACTATGGCTACACCTTC
V: TRBV3-1/TRBV3-2
size: NA
D: NA
length: 12
J: TRBJ1-2

CDR3: CASRTGTSGANVLTF
DNA: TGTGCCTCTAGGACAGGGACCTCTGGGGCCAACGTCCTGACTTTC
V: TRBV6-5
size: NA
D: TRBD1
length: 15
J: TRBJ2-6

CDR3: CASSLVIGGSRDYEQYF
DNA: TGCGCCAGCAGCTTGGTGATTGGCGGGTCGCGGGACTACGAGCAGTACTTC
V: TRBV5-1
size: NA
D: NA
length: 17
J: TRBJ2-7

CDR3: CASSVGSRGFDYGYTF
DNA: TGTGCCAGCAGCGTAGGCTCGAGGGGGTTCGACTATGGCTACACCTTC
V: TRBV9
size: NA
D: NA
length: 16
J: TRBJ1-2

CDR3: CASSGRGNGNQPQHF
DNA: TGTGCCAGCAGTGGGAGGGGGAACGGCAATCAGCCCCAGCATTTT
V: TRBV2
size: NA
D: NA
length: 15
J: TRBJ1-5

CDR3: CATSDRTQNYGYTF
DNA: TGTGCCACCAGTGACCGGACACAAAACTATGGCTACACCTTC
V: TRBV24-1
size: NA
D: NA
length: 14
J: TRBJ1-2

CDR3: CASSLRGPHEQFF
DNA: TGTGCCAGCAGCTTGAGAGGTCCCCATGAGCAGTTCTTC
V: TRBV5-6
size: once
D: NA
length: 13
J: TRBJ2-1

CDR3: CASSIGTSGNEQFF
DNA: TGCGCCAGCAGCATAGGGACTAGCGGGAATGAGCAGTTCTTC
V: TRBV10-2
size: NA
D: TRBD2
length: 14
J: TRBJ2-1

CDR3: CASSEEGFVGELFF
DNA: TGCGCCAGCAGTGAGGAGGGATTTGTAGGGGAGCTGTTTTTT
V: TRBV10-2
size: NA
D: NA
length: 14
J: TRBJ2-2

CDR3: CASSVGNRAPYEQYF
DNA: TGTGCCAGCAGCGTAGGAAACAGGGCACCCTACGAGCAGTACTTC
V: TRBV9
size: NA
D: NA
length: 15
J: TRBJ2-7

CDR3: CASSLAVQNTGELFF
DNA: TGTGCCAGCAGCTTGGCTGTTCAGAACACCGGGGAGCTGTTTTTT
V: TRBV7-3
size: NA
D: NA
length: 15
J: TRBJ2-2

CDR3: CATSRDPTTNTEAFF
DNA: TGTGCCACCAGCAGAGATCCCACAACAAACACTGAAGCTTTCTTT
V: TRBV15
size: once
D: NA
length: 15
J: TRBJ1-1

CDR3: CASSLKEYEQYF
DNA: TGTGCCAGCAGTTTGAAGGAGTACGAGCAGTACTTC
V: TRBV28
size: NA
D: NA
length: 12
J: TRBJ2-7

CDR3: CASSLDGRHYEQYF
DNA: TGTGCCAGCAGCTTGGATGGGCGCCACTACGAGCAGTACTTC
V: TRBV5-4
size: NA
D: NA
length: 14
J: TRBJ2-7

CDR3: CASTPEREGEKLFF
DNA: TGTGCCAGCACCCCCGAGAGGGAGGGTGAAAAACTGTTTTTT
V: TRBV6-5
size: NA
D: NA
length: 14
J: TRBJ1-4

CDR3: CASGTGGVTGELFF
DNA: TGTGCCAGCGGGACAGGGGGCGTAACCGGGGAGCTGTTTTTT
V: TRBV9
size: NA
D: TRBD1
length: 14
J: TRBJ2-2

CDR3: CASSLAGNDTGELFF
DNA: TGTGCCAGCAGCTTAGCGGGTAACGACACCGGGGAGCTGTTTTTT
V: TRBV12-1
size: NA
D: NA
length: 15
J: TRBJ2-2